The present TCR beta chain was sequenced within a study of T cell repertoires in cytomegalovirus infection (dated by TCRdb to 2018 to 2020). Some background on the complete study: The HLA type of each donor mattered for the analysis, because public TCR beta signatures pointed to carriage of CMV infection along with the matching HLA type.

Including the terminal cysteine and phenylalanine, the CDR3 comprises 15 residues. Of all the DNA, just the CDR3 is kept, 45 bases in frame from base 1. The junction carries 19 bases between V and J, which are trimmed by 7 bases and 5 bases respectively. Per the germline V gene, KGHDR is the CDR1 and SFDVKD is the CDR2. On the study overall, not on this receptor specifically: The ex vivo response was dominated by HLA-C-restricted CMV-specific TCR beta clonotypes, and the single most frequent clonotype in two of eight donors was supplied by these HLA-C-restricted clonotypes. In both this cohort and an independent cohort of several hundred donors, the cumulative frequency of public TCR beta family members distinguished carriers of CMV infection plus the relevant HLA type.

With respect to this clonotype: Its cognate antigen has yet to be identified. No per-base quality is available; no much larger clone lies one base away.

The run used an Illumina HiSeq 1500. In-frame beta chains were kept once TCRdb had trimmed the public reads at Q25 with fastp and called clones with MiXCR. Every entry covers one CDR3 protein and lists the most common genes and DNA from its rows. For this sample there are about 530,000 distinct CDR3 sequences; about a quarter appear just once. The ten largest clones represent about 13% of the sample. Sequencing was done on a sample of PBMCs. This clonotype was obtained from a human donor in good health (CMV status not recorded). Some clones in this sample may be carry-over from other donors' samples. The V and J genes are TRBV24-1 and TRBJ2-5; TRBD2 might be the D gene, on 6 matching bases. The DNA sequence reads TGTGCCACCAGCCATAGGAAGGGGCGGGACGAGACCCAGTACTTC. This yields the protein CATSHRKGRDETQYF.